This T cell receptor (beta chain) appears in the sequencing data of a study of shared clonotypes between healthy human individuals (dated by TCRdb to the early 2020s). Regarding the complete study: A couple of women and a few men aged 18 to 49 years were included in the cohort. For each donor, CD4 naive and CD4 memory were each run on three plates, CD8 naive on two plates, and CD8 memory on one plate. The study deeply sequenced blood TCR repertoires of five healthy adults to estimate repertoire size and the extent of clonotype sharing between individuals. Different laboratories and diverse techniques were used to prepare libraries and sequence TCR repertoires, to increase sequencing depth and limit assay-specific biases. Per donor, leukapheresis produced somewhere between about 0.85 and 8.9 billion PBMCs.

A note on this clone: No antigen is known for it. Base qualities are not recorded, but no much larger clone differs from it by a single base.

The donors were healthy, HIV-negative adults with no recently reported acute infections or vaccinations. All donors were Caucasian adults living in Nashville, Tennessee, USA. CD4+ T cells were enriched by magnetic negative selection; naive cells were then positively selected on CD45RA, and the negative fraction formed the memory subset. After blood collection by leukapheresis, PBMCs were isolated using Ficoll-Histopaque density gradient centrifugation and then cryopreserved in the vapor phase of liquid nitrogen. Analytical flow cytometry was used to check the purity and quantity of each magnetically sorted T cell population. Genomic DNA was isolated from each sorted fraction and quantified by UV absorbance on a Nanodrop 2000c. The germline V gene yields MGHDK for CDR1 and SYGVNS for CDR2. Here V drops 4 bases and J drops 4 bases, and the junction holds 3 bases not matched to any gene. The CDR3 contains 15 residues, cysteine and phenylalanine counted. CDR3 DNA only is kept here, 45 bases in frame from base 1.

Overall study results and their limits: Because the study included only a small number of donors, the genetic and exposure-history diversity represented was limited. Pairwise subsampling indicated that sequencing depth was expected to affect the degree of clonotype sharing among donors. Incomplete sequencing was indicated by rarefaction of sorted-subset datasets, despite the large sequencing depth. Estimated clonotype richness was generally larger for naive than for memory subsets. Compared with non-shared clonotypes, the clonotypes found in all four sorted-subset donors had higher generation probabilities. About 5% of naive CD4, 3% to 4% of naive CD8, roughly 2.4% of memory CD4, and 0.35% to 0.5% of memory CD8 clonotypes were shared across several donors. Only blood was sampled, and tissue TCR repertoires likely differ from those in blood.

TCR CDR3 regions were amplified from genomic DNA by multiplex PCR using the deep immunoSEQ assay. Extracted genomic DNA from each cell subset was spread evenly across all wells of several immunoSEQ 96-well plates, with each plate serving as a replicate. Each replicate PCR for sorted subsets received about 180 ng genomic DNA, equal to tens of thousands of T cell genomes. Purified libraries were quantified with a Qubit 3.0 fluorometer, sized on a Bioanalyzer 2100, and re-quantified with the KAPA Library Quantification kit. Each immunoSEQ 96-well plate was sequenced on its own single-read 150-cycle Illumina NextSeq 550 flow cell. As for the original processing: Because the immunoSEQ output included only junctional sequences and no quality scores, the filtering could not be the same as the filtering used for full-length reads. To assign V/J genes and CDR3, sequences were annotated against IMGT germline references using PyIR, a Python wrapper for IgBLAST v1.9. Any read was removed if the V/J assignment was weak (E-value above 1e-6), the CDR3 was missing, or the read contained stop codons, out-of-frame junctions, or ambiguous translated residues. V3J clonotypes were defined by identical inferred V gene, J gene, and CDR3 amino acid sequence. Percentage overlap between repertoires was computed as shared unique clonotypes divided by the size of the smaller repertoire. Repertoire richness was assessed with RTK rarefaction, the Chao1 estimator, and Recon v2.1 estimates of unobserved clonotypes. Generation probabilities were computed with OLGA for all TCRbeta clonotypes obtained by the gDNA method from several donors. The table comes from immuneACCESS by way of TCRdb, which keeps in-frame sequences with V and J called. Part of the clones is missing from these tables; in studies checked, under half for an unresolved V gene and the rest for unknown reasons. The DNA gave D and trimming, while V, J and clone size come from that table. This sample is represented by about 2.3 million clones; 92% of them were singletons. The biggest ten clones account for 0.37% of the sample.

The chain joins TRBV25-1 to TRBJ2-7; 14 central nucleotides agree with TRBD2. The TCR comes from a man in his late teens or twenties in good health. Some clones in this sample may be carry-over from other donors' samples. Sequencing input: naive CD4+ T cells from PBMCs. This specimen's cell subset or site label, interpreted: CD45RA+ positively selected. For the CDR3, the sequence is CASSGRTSGRYEQYF. The nucleotide sequence reads as follows: TGTGCCAGCAGTGGCAGGACTAGCGGGAGGTACGAGCAGTACTTC.